This T cell receptor (beta chain) was profiled in a study of T-cell reconstitution after alpha-beta-depleted transplantation in children. Of note for this clonotype: A much more abundant neighbour one base away suggests this may be a read error.

This CDR3 comprises 16 residues. Germline values: CDR1 MDHEN, CDR2 SYDVKM. Deletions cut 5 bases from V and 0 bases from J, with 17 bases between. Unique molecular identifiers featured in how the TCRbeta library was prepared. TCRdb reprocessed the PCR reads with MiXCR, giving one entry per CDR3 protein. The sample consists of some 250,000 distinct CDR3 sequences, approximately 12% of them appearing once. The TCR sequence derives from a human donor who donated a stem cell graft to a child with acute lymphoblastic leukemia. This chain connects TRBV28 to TRBJ2-7, with D possibly matching TRBD1 (5 bases). Sequenced material: PBMCs from the stem cell graft donor, taken from the stem cell graft. CDR3 nucleotide sequence: TGTGCCAGCAGTACTACCGGGCCAGGGTTCTCCTACGAGCAGTACTTC. It is translated as CASSTTGPGFSYEQYF.